The clone carrying this T cell receptor beta chain appeared once. Its target is unknown. A multiplex PCR was run with 60 Vbeta primers and 13 Jbeta primers. Repertoires were generated with immunoSEQ multiplex PCR, while TCRdb's copy carries only in-frame clones and drops some. The data show about 190,000 clones, roughly 86% seen once. V was clipped by 6 bases and J by 4 bases, with 13 bases between them. CDR3 length equals 13 residues. Germline values: CDR1 SNHLY, CDR2 FYNNEI. The sample originates from a study of cytomegalovirus exposure and HLA in healthy donors. Study-wide results and caveats: As immune exposure information, only CMV serostatus was available. Across donors, presence/absence analyses took sequencing depth to be roughly uniform. Among TCR beta chains, those listed as cytomegalovirus-associated numbered over 150.

Healthy bone marrow donors formed the donor group. V and J are TRBV2 and TRBJ2-7; D might be TRBD1 (6 bases). The specimen sequenced was PBMCs. This receptor was identified in a man aged 35 to 55 in good health and CMV-seropositive. CDR3 loop: CASSRDTQYEQYF. CDR3 nucleotides: TGTGCCAGCAGCCGGGACACCCAGTACGAGCAGTACTTC.